The sample holds one count of the clone carrying this T cell receptor beta chain. The entry originates in a study of siplizumab effects on memory and regulatory T cells. V lost 3 bases and J 2 bases, leaving 10 bases between the germline ends. This CDR3 is 14 amino acids long. CDR1 is SGHDN and CDR2 is FVKESK in the germline V gene. The assay was immunoSEQ multiplex PCR, and TCRdb's table has in-frame clones only and misses some. The table includes about 99,000 clones, about 93% detected once. This sequence was found in a human donor in good health. Sequencing used Tregs sorted from blood. This sequence joins TRBV14 and TRBJ1-1; a possible D gene is TRBD1 (5 bases). In DNA form, the CDR3 reads TGTGCCAGCAGCCACCTCGGGACCAACACTGAAGCTTTCTTT. It yields the protein CASSHLGTNTEAFF.